The 4 T cell receptor beta chains reported below all come from one sample, sequenced in a study of blood T cell dynamics during melanoma immunotherapy. Profiled with immunoSEQ multiplex PCR; TCRdb holds only in-frame clones, not every one. Here the sample spans 4,500 to 6,000 clones, roughly 90% being singletons. Time point meaning: week 3, after first cycle of checkpoint inhibitor. The sample consisted of blood, taken from a patient treated with checkpoint blockade. Receptors originate from a human donor with melanoma.

The chain uses TRBV11-2 and TRBJ2-1; 8 bases agree with TRBD1. V was clipped by 7 bases and J by 7 bases; unmatched bases: 9. This CDR3 comprises 14 residues. CDR1 SGHAT and CDR2 FQNNGV come from the germline V gene. DNA for the CDR3: TGTGCCAGCACCAAAGGACAGGGTAGAAATGAGCAGTTCTTC. This codes for CASTKGQGRNEQFF.

The chain carries TRBV11-3 and TRBJ2-1; tentatively, D is TRBD1 (6 bases). Germline-derived CDR1 and CDR2 are SGHNT and YENEEA. V lost 0 bases to trimming and J lost 8 bases, with 11 bases between them. CDR3 length: 14 amino acids. CDR3 sequence reads: CASSLDQGIHEQFF. The CDR3 nucleotides are TGTGCCAGCAGCTTAGATCAGGGGATACATGAGCAGTTCTTC.

The rearrangement links TRBV11-2 to TRBJ2-2; TRBD1 is a possible D gene (5 bases). Trimming cost V 5 bases and J 8 bases, with 15 bases left between them. The CDR3 is 14 amino acids. Germline CDR1 is SGHAT and CDR2 is FQNNGV. This CDR3 is CASSLQAVGGELFF. The CDR3 coding sequence is TGTGCCAGCAGCCTACAGGCGGTTGGAGGGGAGCTGTTTTTT.

This CDR3 is CASSPPGPEYREQYF. The DNA of the CDR3 is TGTGCCAGCAGCCCCCCGGGGCCCGAGTATCGGGAGCAGTACTTC. The chain links TRBV14 to TRBJ2-7; D is possibly TRBD1 or TRBD2 (5 bases each). The CDR3 is made up of 15 amino acids. Germline CDR1 is SGHDN and CDR2 is FVKESK. With 4 bases removed from V and 7 bases from J, the gap between germline ends came to 20 bases.